This T cell receptor (beta chain) originates from a study of regulatory T cells in long-lasting Graves disease. On the study more broadly: For under 3 months, newly diagnosed Graves' patients had been taking antithyroid drugs. Study observations and caveats: Favored usage of TRBV28, TRBJ1-2 and TRBJ2-5 was recorded in persistent disease.

Notes on this clonotype: Its antigen is unidentified.

V shed 5 bases and J 4 bases; nucleotides not matched to a gene: 8. The CDR3 spans 15 residues. Germline V gene lookup returns CDR1 SGHRS and CDR2 YFSETQ. Documented time point: newly diagnosed GD, antithyroid drugs for less than 3 months. Researchers made the TCR library from RNA that was extracted from PBMCs. The patients included were those that came from an endocrinology department in Xi'an, China. Arm-PCR of CDR3 regions and iRepertoire HTBI primers were used to build TCR beta libraries. TCRdb fed the multiplex PCR reads into MiXCR, producing one record per CDR3 protein. The sample holds over 400,000 distinct CDR3 sequences, less than 15% seen once. This sample also belongs to another study, concerning T cells in Graves' hyperthyroidism and ophthalmopathy.

The V and J genes are TRBV5-1 and TRBJ2-1, with 8 bases aligning to TRBD2. The sequencing used peripheral blood mononuclear cells (PBMCs), collected at new diagnosis, from a patient treated with antithyroid drugs. The clonotype comes from a woman between 50 and 59 years old with Graves disease. CDR3 DNA: TGCGCCAGCAGTGTTGGCGGGAGGATATACAATGAGCAGTTCTTC. Amino acid sequence: CASSVGGRIYNEQFF.